This is a list of T cell receptor beta chains from one sample in a study of cytotoxic CD8 clonotypes in ibrutinib-treated CLL. The assay was immunoSEQ multiplex PCR, and TCRdb's table has in-frame clones only and misses some. The sample has some 200,000 clones, roughly 72% seen once. The sequencing used PBMCs, collected after 24 months of ibrutinib treatment. Every receptor here comes from a human donor with chronic lymphocytic leukemia. CDR3s include the opening cysteine and the closing phenylalanine or tryptophan. A D gene is named only where the DNA matches it firmly. Clone sizes are given selectively: once, few, many, or a class where the clone is expanded.

cdr3_nt: TGCGCCAGCAGTGAACGGACAGGTGAGATGAACACTGAAGCTTTCTTT; cdr3_aa: CASSERTGEMNTEAFF; j_call: TRBJ1-1; d_call: TRBD1; clone_size: once; v_call: TRBV10-1
cdr3_nt: TGTGCCTGGACACGGGGATTTCGCCTTATGGACAATGAGCAGTTCTTC; cdr3_aa: CAWTRGFRLMDNEQFF; j_call: TRBJ2-1; d_call: NA; clone_size: few; v_call: TRBV30
cdr3_nt: TGTGCCAGCAGTCAAACCGGGGAGAGCACAGATACGCAGTATTTT; cdr3_aa: CASSQTGESTDTQYF; j_call: TRBJ2-3; d_call: NA; clone_size: NA; v_call: TRBV7-2
cdr3_nt: TGCGCCAGCAGCTTGCCTAGATTAGTTGAGCAGTTCTTC; cdr3_aa: CASSLPRLVEQFF; j_call: TRBJ2-1; d_call: NA; clone_size: NA; v_call: TRBV5-1
cdr3_nt: TGTGCCAGCTCACCACTTACGGGCAGTATGAACACTGAAGCTTTCTTT; cdr3_aa: CASSPLTGSMNTEAFF; j_call: TRBJ1-1; d_call: NA; clone_size: NA; v_call: TRBV18
cdr3_nt: TGCGCCAGCAGACCGGGATATAGCAATCAGCCCCAGCATTTT; cdr3_aa: CASRPGYSNQPQHF; j_call: TRBJ1-5; d_call: NA; clone_size: NA; v_call: TRBV10-2
cdr3_nt: TGTGCCAGCAGCTCCCGAGGCGCGGGAGTGGTAGATACGCAGTATTTT; cdr3_aa: CASSSRGAGVVDTQYF; j_call: TRBJ2-3; d_call: TRBD2; clone_size: NA; v_call: TRBV11-3
cdr3_nt: TGTGCCAGCAGCCAAATCGAACGTCGGCCGGGAAACACCATATATTTT; cdr3_aa: CASSQIERRPGNTIYF; j_call: TRBJ1-3; d_call: NA; clone_size: NA; v_call: TRBV4-2
cdr3_nt: TGCAGCGTTGAAGATCGGATGGGCGGCTATGGCTACACCTTC; cdr3_aa: CSVEDRMGGYGYTF; j_call: TRBJ1-2; d_call: NA; clone_size: NA; v_call: TRBV29-1
cdr3_nt: TGTGCCAGCAGCTCAGGGGAGAGGGAAGCTTTCTTT; cdr3_aa: CASSSGEREAFF; j_call: TRBJ1-1; d_call: NA; clone_size: NA; v_call: TRBV9
cdr3_nt: TGTGCCAGCAGCTCCAACACCCTTAGCTCCTACAATGAGCAGTTCTTC; cdr3_aa: CASSSNTLSSYNEQFF; j_call: TRBJ2-1; d_call: NA; clone_size: NA; v_call: TRBV7-2
cdr3_nt: TGTGCCAGCAGTGTAACAGGCTCTGGAAACACCATATATTTT; cdr3_aa: CASSVTGSGNTIYF; j_call: TRBJ1-3; d_call: NA; clone_size: NA; v_call: TRBV2
cdr3_nt: TGTGCCAGCAGTATGAGTAGCGGTGAGACCCAGTACTTC; cdr3_aa: CASSMSSGETQYF; j_call: TRBJ2-5; d_call: NA; clone_size: NA; v_call: TRBV2
cdr3_nt: TGTGCCAGCAGCTTGGGGGCGGTCCAGGGGGGCTACACCTTC; cdr3_aa: CASSLGAVQGGYTF; j_call: TRBJ1-2; d_call: NA; clone_size: NA; v_call: TRBV5-4
cdr3_nt: TGTGCCAGCAGCTTGTGGGACAGGGTAACTGAAGCTTTCTTT; cdr3_aa: CASSLWDRVTEAFF; j_call: TRBJ1-1; d_call: TRBD1; clone_size: NA; v_call: TRBV5-6
cdr3_nt: TGTGCCAGCAGTTTTTCCCCCCGATCCACGCAGTATTTT; cdr3_aa: CASSFSPRSTQYF; j_call: TRBJ2-3; d_call: NA; clone_size: NA; v_call: TRBV27
cdr3_nt: TGTGCCTGGAGTGAAGAGTGGCGTGAGCAGTTCTTC; cdr3_aa: CAWSEEWREQFF; j_call: TRBJ2-1; d_call: NA; clone_size: NA; v_call: TRBV30
cdr3_nt: TGTGCCAGCAGTCGTAATATACCGGGACTAGCATCCAATGAGCAGTTCTTC; cdr3_aa: CASSRNIPGLASNEQFF; j_call: TRBJ2-1; d_call: TRBD2; clone_size: NA; v_call: TRBV7-6
cdr3_nt: TGTGCCACCCGACTAGCGGGAGGTTACGAGCAGTACTTC; cdr3_aa: CATRLAGGYEQYF; j_call: TRBJ2-7; d_call: TRBD2; clone_size: NA; v_call: TRBV6-5
cdr3_nt: TGCGCCAGCAGCCAAGACTCCGGCCGGCCCCAGCATTTT; cdr3_aa: CASSQDSGRPQHF; j_call: TRBJ1-5; d_call: NA; clone_size: few; v_call: TRBV4-3
cdr3_nt: TGCGCCAGCAGTTCGACAGGGGAGGACTATGGCTACACCTTC; cdr3_aa: CASSSTGEDYGYTF; j_call: TRBJ1-2; d_call: TRBD1; clone_size: NA; v_call: TRBV5-1
cdr3_nt: TGCGCCAGCAGCTTGGGGCAGGGGGCATACGGAAACACCATATATTTT; cdr3_aa: CASSLGQGAYGNTIYF; j_call: TRBJ1-3; d_call: TRBD1; clone_size: NA; v_call: TRBV5-1
cdr3_nt: TGCGCCAGCAAAACAGGCTCGAACACTGAAGCTTTCTTT; cdr3_aa: CASKTGSNTEAFF; j_call: TRBJ1-1; d_call: NA; clone_size: once; v_call: TRBV5-1
cdr3_nt: TGTGCCAGCAGCCTAAATTTGGACGGGGACGAGCAGTACTTC; cdr3_aa: CASSLNLDGDEQYF; j_call: TRBJ2-7; d_call: NA; clone_size: NA; v_call: TRBV4-2
cdr3_nt: TGTGCCAGCATGGGGGGCAATCAGCCCCAGCATTTT; cdr3_aa: CASMGGNQPQHF; j_call: TRBJ1-5; d_call: NA; clone_size: few; v_call: TRBV28
cdr3_nt: TGCAGCGTGGGAGGGCTATCTAGCGGGAGGGCCGGAAATGAGCAGTTCTTC; cdr3_aa: CSVGGLSSGRAGNEQFF; j_call: TRBJ2-1; d_call: TRBD2; clone_size: few; v_call: TRBV29-1
cdr3_nt: TGTGCCAGCAGCTTAGCACTAGGCCGGAACTATGGCTACACCTTC; cdr3_aa: CASSLALGRNYGYTF; j_call: TRBJ1-2; d_call: NA; clone_size: NA; v_call: TRBV7-9
cdr3_nt: TGTGCCAGTAGTATAGATCTGGCTAGCGGGACCTTACCCTACGAGCAGTACTTC; cdr3_aa: CASSIDLASGTLPYEQYF; j_call: TRBJ2-7; d_call: TRBD2; clone_size: once; v_call: TRBV19
cdr3_nt: TGTGCCAGCTCTTCTACCCCCCCTACAATCTTC; cdr3_aa: CASSSTPPTIF; j_call: TRBJ2-1; d_call: NA; clone_size: NA; v_call: TRBV18
cdr3_nt: TGTGCCACTGAAACCAGGGCGGGAAGGGATGAGCAGTTCTTC; cdr3_aa: CATETRAGRDEQFF; j_call: TRBJ2-1; d_call: NA; clone_size: NA; v_call: TRBV15
cdr3_nt: TGTGCCTGGAGCGCATACGGACTTTCGATTGAGCAGTTCTTC; cdr3_aa: CAWSAYGLSIEQFF; j_call: TRBJ2-1; d_call: NA; clone_size: NA; v_call: TRBV30
cdr3_nt: TGTGCCAGCAGCCACCTCGGACAGGGGAGCACTGAAGCTTTCTTT; cdr3_aa: CASSHLGQGSTEAFF; j_call: TRBJ1-1; d_call: TRBD1; clone_size: NA; v_call: TRBV14
cdr3_nt: TGTGCCAGCAGCCCCCTTCGGGCAGGGGCCTTTATAAACTATGGCTACACCTTC; cdr3_aa: CASSPLRAGAFINYGYTF; j_call: TRBJ1-2; d_call: NA; clone_size: NA; v_call: TRBV7-9
cdr3_nt: TGTGCCAGCAGTTTATCCTACAGGTACGGAGGCTACACCTTC; cdr3_aa: CASSLSYRYGGYTF; j_call: TRBJ1-2; d_call: NA; clone_size: NA; v_call: TRBV27
cdr3_nt: TGCGCCAGCAGCTTGGGTAGTCACGGGGATACGCAGTATTTT; cdr3_aa: CASSLGSHGDTQYF; j_call: TRBJ2-3; d_call: NA; clone_size: NA; v_call: TRBV5-1
cdr3_nt: TGTGCCAGCAGGGCAACAGGGGGCTTAGGTCAGCCCCAGCATTTT; cdr3_aa: CASRATGGLGQPQHF; j_call: TRBJ1-5; d_call: TRBD1; clone_size: NA; v_call: TRBV27